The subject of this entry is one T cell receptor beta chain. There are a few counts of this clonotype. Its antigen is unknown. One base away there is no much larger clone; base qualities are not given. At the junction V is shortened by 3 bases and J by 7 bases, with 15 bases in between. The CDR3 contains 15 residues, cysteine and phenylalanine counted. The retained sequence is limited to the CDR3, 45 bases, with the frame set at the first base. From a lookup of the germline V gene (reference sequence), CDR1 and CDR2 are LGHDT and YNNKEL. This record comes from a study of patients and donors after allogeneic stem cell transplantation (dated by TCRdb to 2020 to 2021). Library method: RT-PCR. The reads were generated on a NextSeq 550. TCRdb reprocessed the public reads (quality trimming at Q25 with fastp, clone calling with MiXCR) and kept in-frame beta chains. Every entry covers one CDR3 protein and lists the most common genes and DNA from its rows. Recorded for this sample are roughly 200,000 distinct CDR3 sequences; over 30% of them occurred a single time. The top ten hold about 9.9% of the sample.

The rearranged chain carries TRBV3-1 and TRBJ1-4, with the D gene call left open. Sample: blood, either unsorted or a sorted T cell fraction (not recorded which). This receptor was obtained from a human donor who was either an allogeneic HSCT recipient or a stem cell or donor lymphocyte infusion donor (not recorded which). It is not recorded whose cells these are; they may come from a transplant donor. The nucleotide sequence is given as TGTGCCAGCAGCCATAGAGGCCGGTTAGGTGAAAAACTGTTTTTT. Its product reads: CASSHRGRLGEKLFF.